These 11 T cell receptor beta chains came from one sample sequenced in a study of blood T cell repertoires in COVID-19. TCRdb's copy holds only in-frame clones and misses some; the assay was immunoSEQ multiplex PCR. The sample consists of around 180,000 clones, more than 75% of them appearing once. Sequencing was carried out using peripheral blood. Receptors were obtained from a person between 65 and 79 years old with COVID-19, enrolled during active disease.

The chain links TRBV2 to TRBJ1-2; D might be TRBD1 (6 bases). The CDR3 is made up of 12 amino acids. Deletions cut 1 base from V and 7 bases from J, with 7 bases between. Germline assignment: CDR1 SNHLY and CDR2 FYNNEI. The CDR3 is CASSEVDSGYTF. CDR3 DNA sequence: TGTGCCAGCAGTGAAGTGGACAGTGGCTACACCTTC.

The chain employs TRBV9 and TRBJ2-2; D is ambiguous. The CDR3 consists of 16 residues. Per germline, CDR1 SGDLS and CDR2 YYNGEE. Trimming pared 0 bases from V and 0 bases from J, leaving 9 bases between. CDR3 bases: TGTGCCAGCAGCGTAGGATCAGAACCGAACACCGGGGAGCTGTTTTTT. Translation gives CASSVGSEPNTGELFF.

This sequence joins TRBV18 and TRBJ2-1; 7 nucleotides line up with TRBD2. There are 13 residues in the CDR3. The V gene's germline CDR1 is KGHSH and CDR2 LQKENI. J lost 8 bases, V lost 8 bases, and 9 bases had no gene match. Here the CDR3 reads CASVRSAGYEQFF. The CDR3 DNA sequence: TGTGCCAGCGTCCGCTCAGCGGGATATGAGCAGTTCTTC.

This clone was seen a few times. The J gene is TRBJ2-7, the V gene TRBV30; D call uncertain. The CDR3 covers 17 residues. Looked up from germline, CDR1 is GTSNPN and CDR2 is SVGIG (reference sequence). Deletions cut 3 bases from V and 0 bases from J, with 21 bases between. The CDR3 coding sequence is TGTGCCTGGAGGGCTACTCCACATCCGGCGGCCTCCTACGAGCAGTACTTC. Translation: CAWRATPHPAASYEQYF.

The gene calls are TRBV7-2 and TRBJ1-6; 8 nucleotides line up with TRBD1. CDR3 length: 13 residues. Germline lookup yields CDR1 SGHTA and CDR2 FQGNSA. Trimming removed 5 bases from V and 14 bases from J; junction bases left unmatched: 8. The CDR3 sequence is CASSRADRASLHF. As DNA, the CDR3 is TGTGCCAGCAGCCGCGCGGACAGGGCTTCCCTCCACTTT.

The chain employs TRBV3-1 (or the pseudogene TRBV3-2) and TRBJ2-3; a weak D match, TRBD2 (6 bases). The germline CDR1 and CDR2 sequences are LGHDT and YNNKEL (reference sequence). Deletions cut 4 bases from V and 1 base from J, with 15 bases between. The CDR3 has 16 residues. CDR3 sequence: CASSRYRGIGTDTQYF. The CDR3 coding sequence is TGTGCCAGCAGCCGTTATCGGGGGATAGGCACAGATACGCAGTATTTT.

The rearrangement joins TRBV5-1 to TRBJ2-3, with TRBD2 matching over 7 bases. This CDR3 comprises 20 residues. The V gene end was trimmed by 4 bases and the J gene end by 2 bases; junction bases not matched to a gene: 22. The V gene's germline CDR1 is SGHRS and CDR2 YFSETQ. CDR3 in DNA: TGCGCCAGCAGCGGAGGACTAGATCTCGTCTCCTTCAAACTCACAGATACGCAGTATTTT. It encodes CASSGGLDLVSFKLTDTQYF.

The V and J genes are TRBV11-3 and TRBJ2-2; D not certain. Deletions cut 5 bases from V and 1 base from J, with 8 bases between. The CDR3 is made up of 14 amino acids. CDR1 is SGHNT, CDR2 YENEEA, per germline. CDR3 in DNA: TGTGCCAGCAGCCCCCTAGTGAACACCGGGGAGCTGTTTTTT. Its translation: CASSPLVNTGELFF.

V and J are TRBV19 and TRBJ2-7; perhaps TRBD1 as D (6 bases). The CDR3 is made up of 16 amino acids. Trimming removed 4 bases at V and 6 bases at J, with 22 bases between. Germline CDR1 LNHDA, CDR2 SQIVND (reference sequence). The CDR3 nucleotides are TGTGCCAGTAGTACTGGGACATCTACGGCCGGGGTCGAGCAGTACTTC. This translates into CASSTGTSTAGVEQYF.

The chain carries TRBV2 and TRBJ2-7; the D gene is possibly TRBD2 (5 bases). The CDR3 length is 14 residues. V lost 4 bases and J 3 bases, leaving 13 bases between the germline ends. Germline V lookup: CDR1 SNHLY, CDR2 FYNNEI. The CDR3 reads CASSVSRVLYEQYF. CDR3 DNA sequence: TGTGCCAGCAGTGTATCGAGGGTCCTCTACGAGCAGTACTTC. The full variable domain, completed using reference TRBV2 and TRBJ2-7, is EPEVTQTPSHQVTQMGQEVILRCVPISNHLYFYWYRQILGQKVEFLVSFYNNEISEKSEIFDDQFSVERPDGSNFTLKIRSTKLEDSAMYFCASSVSRVLYEQYFGPGTRLTVT.

V is TRBV7-3 and J is TRBJ2-4; TRBD1 matches at 8 bases. CDR3 size: 18 residues. Germline V gene sequence: CDR1 SGHTA, CDR2 FQGTGA. J was trimmed by 0 bases and V by 3 bases; bases with no gene match: 10. CDR3 coding DNA: TGTGCCAGCAGCTTGGGACAGGCCTTTCAACTAGCCAAAAACATTCAGTACTTC. Encoded protein: CASSLGQAFQLAKNIQYF.